The source of this T cell receptor (beta chain) is a study of T cell repertoires in cytomegalovirus infection. The study's findings and limits: Ex vivo, HLA-C-restricted CMV-specific TCR beta clonotypes prevailed over the rest of the response.

TCRdb called the reads again in MiXCR, with one record for every CDR3 protein. This table holds tens of thousands of distinct CDR3 sequences, 15% to 25% found once. The table lists this clonotype with a few counts. Antigen specificity is unknown. This CDR3 region has 16 residues. The germline V gene has CDR1 MNHEY and CDR2 SMNVEV (reference sequence). Losses at the gene ends were 0 bases for V and 8 bases for J; bases not matched to a gene: 7. The specimen was CD8+ T cells from cultured PBMCs, collected from culture after CMV antigen stimulation. The rearrangement uses TRBV27 and TRBJ2-1, with TRBD2 matching over 10 bases. This TCR came from a human donor in good health (CMV status not recorded). Some clones in this sample may be carry-over from other donors' samples. The CDR3 spells CASSLSPGTSVHEQFF. The CDR3 bases are TGTGCCAGCAGTTTATCCCCCGGGACTAGCGTCCATGAGCAGTTCTTC.